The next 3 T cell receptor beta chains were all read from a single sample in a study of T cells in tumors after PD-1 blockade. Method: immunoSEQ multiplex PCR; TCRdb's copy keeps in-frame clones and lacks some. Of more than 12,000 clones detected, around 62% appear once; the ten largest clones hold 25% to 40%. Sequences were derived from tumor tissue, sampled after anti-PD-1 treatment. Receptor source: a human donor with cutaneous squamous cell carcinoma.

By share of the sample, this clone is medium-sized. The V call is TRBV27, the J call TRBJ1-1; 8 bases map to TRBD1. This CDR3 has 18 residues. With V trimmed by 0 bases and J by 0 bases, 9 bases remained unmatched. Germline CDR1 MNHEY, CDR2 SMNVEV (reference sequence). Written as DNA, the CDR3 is TGTGCCAGCAGTTTATCGCTACGGACAGGGTATATGAACACTGAAGCTTTCTTT. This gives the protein CASSLSLRTGYMNTEAFF.

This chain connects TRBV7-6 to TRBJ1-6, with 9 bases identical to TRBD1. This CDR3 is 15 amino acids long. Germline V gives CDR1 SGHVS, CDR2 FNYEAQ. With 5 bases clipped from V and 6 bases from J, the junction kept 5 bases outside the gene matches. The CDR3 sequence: CASSGTGQGNSPLHF. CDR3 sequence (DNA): TGTGCCAGCAGCGGGACGGGACAGGGTAATTCACCCCTCCACTTT.

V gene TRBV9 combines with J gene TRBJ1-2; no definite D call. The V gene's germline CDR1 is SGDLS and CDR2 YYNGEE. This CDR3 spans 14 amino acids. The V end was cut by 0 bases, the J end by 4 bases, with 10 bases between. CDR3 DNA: TGTGCCAGCAGCGTAGGTGTCGATCCCTATGGCTACACCTTC. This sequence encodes CASSVGVDPYGYTF.